This T cell receptor beta chain was captured in a study of CD8+ T cells in alopecia areata. cDNA serving as the sequencing template came from extracted, reverse transcribed RNA. Method: immunoSEQ multiplex PCR; TCRdb's copy keeps in-frame clones and lacks some. Altogether approximately 180,000 clones are present, about 66% being singletons, with the ten largest covering about an eighth. Deletions cut 1 base from V and 2 bases from J, with 14 bases between. In germline, CDR1 is MNHNY, CDR2 SVGAGI (reference sequence). This CDR3 contains 16 residues. About this clone itself: Its target is not known.

It was from alopecia areata patients that lesional scalp punch biopsies and peripheral blood were collected. General observations from the study: Alphabeta T cells residing in normal skin are also sequenced in scalp samples. Normal scalp had lower clonality than lesional scalp, with alopecia totalis/universalis lesions showing this most strongly.

The sample here was CD8+ T cells sorted from blood, taken at week 0. The V gene is TRBV6-6, the J gene TRBJ2-5, with D possibly TRBD1 on 6 matching bases. The receptor's source is a human donor with alopecia areata. The CDR3 coding sequence is TGTGCCAGCAGTTACTTTCGGGACATCCAGCAAGAGACCCAGTACTTC. Amino acid sequence: CASSYFRDIQQETQYF.